This is a list of T cell receptor beta chains from one sample in a study of sequential checkpoint blockade in melanoma. Measured with immunoSEQ multiplex PCR; TCRdb has only the in-frame clones, and not every one. The sample carries approximately 3,000 clones, approximately 20% recorded once. This specimen consisted of tumor tissue (inferred from file names), obtained from a patient given nivolumab and ipilimumab in sequence. The receptors shown here come from a human donor with melanoma. The CDR3 runs from the conserved cysteine through the conserved F or W. D genes are given only for firm matches. Clone size, where shown, is once, few, many, or a class for clones that have expanded.

TRBV11-3	many	14	TRBD1	TRBJ1-2	CASSFGQGGSGYTF	TGTGCCAGCAGCTTCGGACAGGGTGGGAGTGGCTACACCTTC
TRBV29-1	.	14	TRBD2	TRBJ2-2	CSAGQAGGAGELFF	TGCAGCGCCGGCCAAGCGGGGGGTGCCGGGGAGCTGTTTTTT
TRBV11-3	few	15	.	TRBJ2-5	CASSLGAGAGATQYF	TGTGCCAGCAGCTTAGGGGCGGGGGCAGGGGCGACCCAGTACTTC
TRBV29-1	.	15	TRBD2	TRBJ2-7	CSVGLSGGMAYEQYF	TGCAGCGTTGGACTCAGCGGGGGGATGGCGTACGAGCAGTACTTC
TRBV12-5	few	15	TRBD1	TRBJ2-5	CASVPGQGIGATQYF	TGTGCCAGCGTCCCGGGACAGGGGATCGGGGCGACCCAGTACTTC
TRBV6-8	.	15	TRBD2	TRBJ2-5	CASSGTSGGAMTQYF	TGTGCCAGCAGTGGGACTAGCGGGGGGGCCATGACCCAGTACTTC
TRBV11-3	medium-sized	15	.	TRBJ2-3	CASSPGLRDTDTQYF	TGTGCCAGCAGCCCCGGCCTCCGGGACACAGATACGCAGTATTTT
TRBV29-1	.	13	.	TRBJ1-3	CSVGLRDRNTIYF	TGCAGCGTTGGCCTCCGGGACAGAAACACCATATATTTT
TRBV28	medium-sized	17	.	TRBJ2-1	CASSNRPGRKGGNEQFF	TGTGCCAGCTCCAACCGGCCGGGACGTAAAGGAGGCAATGAGCAGTTCTTC
TRBV6-8	medium-sized	16	.	TRBJ2-2	CASSYTGTLKAGELFF	TGTGCCAGCAGTTATACCGGGACGTTAAAGGCCGGGGAGCTGTTTTTT
TRBV11-3	.	17	TRBD2	TRBJ2-3	CASSRGLAGGMSDTQYF	TGTGCCAGCAGCCGGGGACTAGCGGGGGGGATGTCAGATACGCAGTATTTT